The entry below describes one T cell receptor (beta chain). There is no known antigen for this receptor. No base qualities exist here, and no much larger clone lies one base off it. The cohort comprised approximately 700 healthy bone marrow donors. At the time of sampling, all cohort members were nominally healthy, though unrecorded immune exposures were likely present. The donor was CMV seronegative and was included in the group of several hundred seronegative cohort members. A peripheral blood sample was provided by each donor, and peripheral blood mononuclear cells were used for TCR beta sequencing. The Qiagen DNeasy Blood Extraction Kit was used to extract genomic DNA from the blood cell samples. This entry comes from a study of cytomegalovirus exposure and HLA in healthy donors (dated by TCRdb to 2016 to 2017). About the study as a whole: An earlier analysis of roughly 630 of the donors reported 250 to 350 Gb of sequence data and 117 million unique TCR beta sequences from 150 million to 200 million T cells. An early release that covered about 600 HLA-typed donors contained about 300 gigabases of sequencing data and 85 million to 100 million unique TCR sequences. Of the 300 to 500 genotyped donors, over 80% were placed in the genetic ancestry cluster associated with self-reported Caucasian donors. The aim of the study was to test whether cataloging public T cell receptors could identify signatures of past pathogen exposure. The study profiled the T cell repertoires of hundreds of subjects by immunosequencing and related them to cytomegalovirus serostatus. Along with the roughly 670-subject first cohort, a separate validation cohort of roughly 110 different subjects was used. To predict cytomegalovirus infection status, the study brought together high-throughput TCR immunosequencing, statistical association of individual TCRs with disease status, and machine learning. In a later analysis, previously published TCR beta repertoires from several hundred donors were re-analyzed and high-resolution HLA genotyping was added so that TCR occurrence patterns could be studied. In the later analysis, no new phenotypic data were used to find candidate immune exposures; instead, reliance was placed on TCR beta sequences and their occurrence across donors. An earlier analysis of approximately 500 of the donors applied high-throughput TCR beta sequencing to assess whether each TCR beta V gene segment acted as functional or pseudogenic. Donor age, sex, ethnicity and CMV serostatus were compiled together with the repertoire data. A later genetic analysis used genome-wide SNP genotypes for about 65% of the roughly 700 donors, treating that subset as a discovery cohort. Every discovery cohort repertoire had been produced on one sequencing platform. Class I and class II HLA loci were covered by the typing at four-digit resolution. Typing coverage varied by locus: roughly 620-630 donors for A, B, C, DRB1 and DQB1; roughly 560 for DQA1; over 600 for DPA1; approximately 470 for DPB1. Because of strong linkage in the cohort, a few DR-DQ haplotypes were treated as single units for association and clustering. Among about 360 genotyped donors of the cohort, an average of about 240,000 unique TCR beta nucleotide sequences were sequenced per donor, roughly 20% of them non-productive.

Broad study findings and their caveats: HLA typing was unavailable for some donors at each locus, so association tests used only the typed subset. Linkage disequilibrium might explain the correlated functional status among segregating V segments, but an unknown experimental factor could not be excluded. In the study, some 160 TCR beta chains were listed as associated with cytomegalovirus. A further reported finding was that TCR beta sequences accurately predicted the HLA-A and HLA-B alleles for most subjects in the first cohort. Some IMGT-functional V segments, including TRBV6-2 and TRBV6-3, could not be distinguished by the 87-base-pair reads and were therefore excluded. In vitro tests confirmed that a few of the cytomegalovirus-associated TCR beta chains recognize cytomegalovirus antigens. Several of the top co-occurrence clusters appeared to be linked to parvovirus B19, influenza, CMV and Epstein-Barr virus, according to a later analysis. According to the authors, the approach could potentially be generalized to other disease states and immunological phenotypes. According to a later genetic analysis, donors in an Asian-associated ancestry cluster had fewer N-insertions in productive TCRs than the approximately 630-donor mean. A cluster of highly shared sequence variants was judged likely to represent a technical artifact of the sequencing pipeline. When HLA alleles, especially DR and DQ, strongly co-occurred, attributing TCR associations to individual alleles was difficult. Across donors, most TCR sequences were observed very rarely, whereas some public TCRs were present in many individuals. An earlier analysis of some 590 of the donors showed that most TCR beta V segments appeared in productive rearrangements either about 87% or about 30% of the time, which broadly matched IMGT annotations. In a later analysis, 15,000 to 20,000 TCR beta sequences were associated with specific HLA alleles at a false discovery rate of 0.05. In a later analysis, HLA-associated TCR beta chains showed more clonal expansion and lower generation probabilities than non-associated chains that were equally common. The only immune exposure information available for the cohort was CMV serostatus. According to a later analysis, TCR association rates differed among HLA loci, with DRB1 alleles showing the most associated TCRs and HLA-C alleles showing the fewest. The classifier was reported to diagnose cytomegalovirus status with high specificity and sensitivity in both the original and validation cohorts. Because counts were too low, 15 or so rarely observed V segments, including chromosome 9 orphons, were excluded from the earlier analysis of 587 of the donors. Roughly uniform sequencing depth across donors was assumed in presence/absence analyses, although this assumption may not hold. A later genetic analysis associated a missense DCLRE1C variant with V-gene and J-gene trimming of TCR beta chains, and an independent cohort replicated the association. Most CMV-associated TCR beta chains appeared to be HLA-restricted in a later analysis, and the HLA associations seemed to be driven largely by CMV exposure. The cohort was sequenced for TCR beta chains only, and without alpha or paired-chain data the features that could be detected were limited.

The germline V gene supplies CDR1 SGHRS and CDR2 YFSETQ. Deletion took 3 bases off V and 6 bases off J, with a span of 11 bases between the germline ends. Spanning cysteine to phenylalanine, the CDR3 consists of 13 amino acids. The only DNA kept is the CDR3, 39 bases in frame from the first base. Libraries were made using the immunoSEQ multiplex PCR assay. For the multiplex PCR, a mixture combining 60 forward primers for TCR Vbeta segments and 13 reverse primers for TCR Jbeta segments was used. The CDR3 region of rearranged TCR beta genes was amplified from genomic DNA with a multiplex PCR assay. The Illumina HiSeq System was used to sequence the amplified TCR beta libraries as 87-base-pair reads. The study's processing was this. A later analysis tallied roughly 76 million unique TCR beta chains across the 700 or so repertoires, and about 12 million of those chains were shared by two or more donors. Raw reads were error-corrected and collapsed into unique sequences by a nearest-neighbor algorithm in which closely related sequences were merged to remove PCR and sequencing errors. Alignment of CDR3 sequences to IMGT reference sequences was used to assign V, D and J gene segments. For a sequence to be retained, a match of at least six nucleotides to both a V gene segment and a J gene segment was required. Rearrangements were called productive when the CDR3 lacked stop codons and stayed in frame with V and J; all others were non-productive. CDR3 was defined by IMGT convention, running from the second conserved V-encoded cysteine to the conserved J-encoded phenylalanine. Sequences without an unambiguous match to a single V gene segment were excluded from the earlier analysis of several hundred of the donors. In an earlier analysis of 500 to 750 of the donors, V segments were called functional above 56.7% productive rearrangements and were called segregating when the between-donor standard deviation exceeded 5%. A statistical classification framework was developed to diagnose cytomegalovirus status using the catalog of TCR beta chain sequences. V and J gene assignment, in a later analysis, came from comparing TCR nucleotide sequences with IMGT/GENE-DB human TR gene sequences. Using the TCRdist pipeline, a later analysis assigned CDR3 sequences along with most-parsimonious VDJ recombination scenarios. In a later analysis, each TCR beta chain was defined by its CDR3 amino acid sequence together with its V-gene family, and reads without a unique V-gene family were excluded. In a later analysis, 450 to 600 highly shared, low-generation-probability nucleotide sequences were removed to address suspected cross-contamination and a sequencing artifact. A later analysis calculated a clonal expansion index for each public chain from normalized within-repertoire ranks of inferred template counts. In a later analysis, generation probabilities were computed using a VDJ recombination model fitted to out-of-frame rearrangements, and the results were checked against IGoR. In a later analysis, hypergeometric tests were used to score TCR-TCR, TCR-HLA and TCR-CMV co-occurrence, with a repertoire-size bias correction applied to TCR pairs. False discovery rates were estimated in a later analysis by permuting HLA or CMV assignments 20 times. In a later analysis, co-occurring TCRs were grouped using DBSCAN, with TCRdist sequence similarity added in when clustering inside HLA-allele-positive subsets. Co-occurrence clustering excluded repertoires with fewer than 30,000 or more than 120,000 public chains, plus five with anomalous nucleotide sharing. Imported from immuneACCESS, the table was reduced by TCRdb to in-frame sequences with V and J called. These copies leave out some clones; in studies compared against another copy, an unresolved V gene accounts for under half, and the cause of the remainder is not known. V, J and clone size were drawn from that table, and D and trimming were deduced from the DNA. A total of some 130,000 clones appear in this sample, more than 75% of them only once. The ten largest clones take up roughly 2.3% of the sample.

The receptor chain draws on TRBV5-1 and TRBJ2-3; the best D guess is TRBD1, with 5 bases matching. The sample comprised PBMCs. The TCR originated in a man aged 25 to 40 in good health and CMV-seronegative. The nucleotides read TGCGCCAGCAGCTATATACAGGTGGATACGCAGTATTTT. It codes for CASSYIQVDTQYF.